These 10 T cell receptor beta chains were all obtained from the same sample, sequenced in a study of blood T cell repertoires in COVID-19. Assay used: immunoSEQ multiplex PCR; TCRdb lists only in-frame clones, some missing. The sample has 150,000 or so clones; roughly four fifths are singletons. Sequenced: peripheral blood. The receptors were gathered from a woman aged 55-69 years with acute or convalescent COVID-19.

The V and J genes are TRBV2 and TRBJ1-5; weak D call: TRBD1 (5 bases). In germline, CDR1 is SNHLY, CDR2 FYNNEI. V lost 6 bases to trimming and J lost 6 bases, with 12 bases between them. This CDR3 contains 13 residues. In nucleotides, the CDR3 is TGTGCCAGCAGGGCAGGGTTGGGTCAGCCCCAGCATTTT. This codes for CASRAGLGQPQHF. The full variable domain, its missing parts supplied by reference TRBV2 and TRBJ1-5, is EPEVTQTPSHQVTQMGQEVILRCVPISNHLYFYWYRQILGQKVEFLVSFYNNEISEKSEIFDDQFSVERPDGSNFTLKIRSTKLEDSAMYFCASRAGLGQPQHFGDGTRLSIL.

The chain recombines TRBV30 with TRBJ2-7; 8 nucleotides line up with TRBD2. This CDR3 is 14 amino acids long. The V and J ends lost 3 bases and 4 bases, in that order; junction bases with no gene match: 8. The germline V gene has CDR1 GTSNPN and CDR2 SVGIG (reference sequence). The CDR3 reads CAWRFRGGGYEQYF. CDR3 nucleotide sequence: TGTGCCTGGAGGTTTCGGGGGGGCGGATACGAGCAGTACTTC.

This chain joins TRBV6-6 and TRBJ1-1, with 7 positions matching TRBD1. J was trimmed by 8 bases and V by 7 bases; bases with no gene match: 13. Germline V gives CDR1 MNHNY, CDR2 SVGAGI (reference sequence). The CDR3 runs to 14 residues. CDR3 in DNA: TGTGCCAGCACCCCAGGGGGAAGTCTTACCGAAGCTTTCTTT. Protein product: CASTPGGSLTEAFF.

V and J are TRBV20-1 and TRBJ1-2; D gene unclear. There are 11 residues in the CDR3. Trimming took off 8 bases at V and 5 bases at J, with 12 bases between the two ends. CDR1 and CDR2 (germline): DFQATT, SNEGSKA (reference sequence). The CDR3 DNA reads TGCAGTATCCCAGCGAATTATGGCTACACCTTC. This translates into CSIPANYGYTF.

This clone was seen a handful of times. The V and J genes are TRBV5-1 and TRBJ2-3; D uncertain. The CDR3 is made up of 16 amino acids. V lost 1 base to trimming and J lost 2 bases, with 14 bases between them. Germline values: CDR1 SGHRS, CDR2 YFSETQ. CDR3 protein: CASSLSLVGSTDTQYF. The CDR3 DNA sequence: TGCGCCAGCAGCTTGTCCCTTGTCGGTTCCACAGATACGCAGTATTTT.

V is TRBV5-1 and J is TRBJ2-7, with D uncertain. This CDR3 contains 15 residues. Germline assignment: CDR1 SGHRS and CDR2 YFSETQ. The V and J ends lost 6 bases and 6 bases respectively, with 22 bases between them. For the CDR3, the DNA is TGCGCCAGCACCTCTACTCGACCCGAGGTGGGCGAGCAGTACTTC. Amino acids: CASTSTRPEVGEQYF.

The chain links TRBV6-5 to TRBJ2-5; D uncertain. The germline gives CDR1 MNHEY, CDR2 SVGAGI. Trimming removed 2 bases at V and 14 bases at J, with 15 bases between. This CDR3 contains 12 residues. The CDR3 region has the DNA TGTGCCAGCAGTTACGGGCAGGTTAAACTTTACTTC. It yields the protein CASSYGQVKLYF.

This clone was counted between two and nine times. Other DNA sequences in the same sample also yield this CDR3. J is TRBJ1-2 and V is TRBV7-3; 9 bases map to TRBD1. Trimming cost V 5 bases and J 8 bases; bases outside gene matches: 6. Germline CDR1 SGHTA, CDR2 FQGTGA. The length of the CDR3 is 13 residues. The CDR3 region has the DNA TGTGCCAGCAGCGCGGGACAGGGTGGAGGCTACACCTTC. Translated: CASSAGQGGGYTF. The full variable domain, with the rest looked up from reference TRBV7-3 and TRBJ1-2, is GAGVSQTPSNKVTEKGKYVELRCDPISGHTALYWYRQSLGQGPEFLIYFQGTGAADDSGLPNDRFFAVRPEGSVSTLKIQRTERGDSAVYLCASSAGQGGGYTFGSGTRLTVV.

This clone turned up a few times. The J gene is TRBJ1-1, the V gene TRBV6-5; D unclear. V was pared by 4 bases and J by 3 bases, with 12 bases between. Germline values: CDR1 MNHEY, CDR2 SVGAGI. CDR3 length: 14 amino acids. CDR3 protein: CASSSRVGDTEAFF. The DNA of the CDR3 is TGTGCCAGCAGTTCGAGGGTTGGGGACACTGAAGCTTTCTTT.

The CDR3 loop is CASSRTSGGPSSTDTQYF. DNA for the CDR3: TGTGCCAGCAGCCGCACTAGCGGGGGGCCTTCTAGCACAGATACGCAGTATTTT. This rearrangement joins TRBV4-2 to TRBJ2-3, with 12 bases matching TRBD2. With V trimmed by 4 bases and J by 0 bases, 8 bases remained unmatched. Germline V gene data show CDR1 as LGHNA and CDR2 as YNFKEQ. This CDR3 has 18 residues.